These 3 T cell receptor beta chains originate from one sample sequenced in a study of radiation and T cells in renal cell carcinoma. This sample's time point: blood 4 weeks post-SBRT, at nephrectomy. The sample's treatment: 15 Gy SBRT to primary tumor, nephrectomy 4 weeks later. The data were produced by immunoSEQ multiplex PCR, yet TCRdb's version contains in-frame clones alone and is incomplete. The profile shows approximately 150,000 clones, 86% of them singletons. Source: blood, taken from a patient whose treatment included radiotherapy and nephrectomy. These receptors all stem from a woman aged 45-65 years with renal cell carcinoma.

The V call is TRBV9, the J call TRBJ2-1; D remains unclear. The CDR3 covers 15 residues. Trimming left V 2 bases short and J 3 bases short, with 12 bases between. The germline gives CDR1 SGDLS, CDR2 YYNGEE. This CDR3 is CASSVPPAGYNEQFF. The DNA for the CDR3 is TGTGCCAGCAGCGTCCCACCGGCAGGCTACAATGAGCAGTTCTTC.

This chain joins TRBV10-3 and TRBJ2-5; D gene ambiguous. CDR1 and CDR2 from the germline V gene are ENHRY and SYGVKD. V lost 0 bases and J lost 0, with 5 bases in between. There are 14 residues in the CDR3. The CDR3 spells CAISESRDQETQYF. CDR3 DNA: TGTGCCATCAGTGAGTCGAGAGACCAAGAGACCCAGTACTTC.

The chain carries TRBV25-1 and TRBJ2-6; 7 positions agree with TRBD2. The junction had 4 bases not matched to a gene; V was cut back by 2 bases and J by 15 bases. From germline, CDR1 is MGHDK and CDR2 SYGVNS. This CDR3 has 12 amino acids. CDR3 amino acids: CASSEGGRDLTF. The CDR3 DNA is TGTGCCAGCAGTGAAGGGGGGAGGGACCTGACTTTC.